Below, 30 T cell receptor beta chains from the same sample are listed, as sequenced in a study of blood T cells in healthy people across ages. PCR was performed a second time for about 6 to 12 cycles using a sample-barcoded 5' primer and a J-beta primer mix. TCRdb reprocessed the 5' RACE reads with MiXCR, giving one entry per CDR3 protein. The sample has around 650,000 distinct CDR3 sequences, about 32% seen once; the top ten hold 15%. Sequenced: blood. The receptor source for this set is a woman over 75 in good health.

CDR3 coding DNA: TGTGCCAGCAGTTACTCCCGTCGTCAGCCCCAGCATTTT. Its translation: CASSYSRRQPQHF. This sequence joins TRBV6-5 and TRBJ1-5, with D uncertain. Between the trimmed V and J ends, which lost 0 bases and 6 bases, there was a span of 6 bases. The CDR3 runs to 13 residues. CDR1 is MNHEY and CDR2 is SVGAGI in the germline V gene.

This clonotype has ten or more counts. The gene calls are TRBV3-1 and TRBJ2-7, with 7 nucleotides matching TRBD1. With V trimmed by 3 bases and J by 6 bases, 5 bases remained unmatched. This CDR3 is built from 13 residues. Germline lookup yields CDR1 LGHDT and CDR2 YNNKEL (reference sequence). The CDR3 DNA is TGTGCCAGCAGCCAGACAGGGTTCGGCGAGCAGTACTTC. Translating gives CASSQTGFGEQYF.

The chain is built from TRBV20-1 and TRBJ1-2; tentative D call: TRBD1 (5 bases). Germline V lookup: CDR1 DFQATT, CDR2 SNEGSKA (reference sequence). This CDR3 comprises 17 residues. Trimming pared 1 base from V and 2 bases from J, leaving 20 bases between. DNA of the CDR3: TGCAGTGCTAGAGTCACCGCTGGACGGGACTTCAACTATGGCTACACCTTC. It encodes CSARVTAGRDFNYGYTF.

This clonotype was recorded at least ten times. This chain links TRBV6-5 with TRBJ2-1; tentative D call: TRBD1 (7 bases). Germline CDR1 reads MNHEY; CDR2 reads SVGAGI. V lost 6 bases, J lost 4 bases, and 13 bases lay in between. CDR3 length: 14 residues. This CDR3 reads CASSRGDYYNEQFF. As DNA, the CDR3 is TGTGCCAGCAGCAGGGGGGATTATTACAATGAGCAGTTCTTC.

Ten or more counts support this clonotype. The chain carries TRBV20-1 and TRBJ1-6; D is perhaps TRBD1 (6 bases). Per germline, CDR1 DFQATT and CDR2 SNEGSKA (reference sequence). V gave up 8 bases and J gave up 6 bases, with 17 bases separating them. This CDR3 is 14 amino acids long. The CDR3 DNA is TGCAGTCCATCTAGAACACAGGGTAATTCACCCCTCCACTTT. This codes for CSPSRTQGNSPLHF.

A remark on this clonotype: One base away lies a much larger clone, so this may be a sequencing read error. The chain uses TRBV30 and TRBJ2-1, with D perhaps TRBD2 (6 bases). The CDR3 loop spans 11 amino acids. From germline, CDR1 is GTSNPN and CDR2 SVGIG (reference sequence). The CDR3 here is CAMGGYNEQVF. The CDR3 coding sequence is TGTGCCATGGGGGGATACAATGAGCAGGTCTTC.

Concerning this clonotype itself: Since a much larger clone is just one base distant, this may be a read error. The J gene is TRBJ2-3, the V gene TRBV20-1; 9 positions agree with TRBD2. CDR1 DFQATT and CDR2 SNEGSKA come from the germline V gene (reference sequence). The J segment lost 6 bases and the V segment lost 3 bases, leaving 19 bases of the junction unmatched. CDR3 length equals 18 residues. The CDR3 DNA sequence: TGCAGTGCTAGTGGGGATAGCGGGGGCTCAGACTGCGGGGATACGCAGTATTTT. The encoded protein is CSASGDSGGSDCGDTQYF.

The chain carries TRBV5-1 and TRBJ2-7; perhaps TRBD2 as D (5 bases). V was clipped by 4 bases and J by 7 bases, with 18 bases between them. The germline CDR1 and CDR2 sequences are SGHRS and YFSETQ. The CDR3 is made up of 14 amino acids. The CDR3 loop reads CASSLPASSNEQYF. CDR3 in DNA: TGCGCCAGCAGCCTGCCTGCTAGCAGCAATGAGCAGTACTTC. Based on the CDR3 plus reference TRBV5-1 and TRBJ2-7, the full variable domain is KAGVTQTPRYLIKTRGQQVTLSCSPISGHRSVSWYQQTPGQGLQFLFEYFSETQRNKGNFPGRFSGRQFSNSRSEMNVSTLELGDSALYLCASSLPASSNEQYFGPGTRLTVT.

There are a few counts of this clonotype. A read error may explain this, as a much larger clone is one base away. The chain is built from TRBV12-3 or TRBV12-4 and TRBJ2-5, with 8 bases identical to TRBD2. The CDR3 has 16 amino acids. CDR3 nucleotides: TGTGCCAGCGGACACGAGCGGGGGAGCCTCCAAGAGATCCAGTACTTC. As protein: CASGHERGSLQEIQYF.

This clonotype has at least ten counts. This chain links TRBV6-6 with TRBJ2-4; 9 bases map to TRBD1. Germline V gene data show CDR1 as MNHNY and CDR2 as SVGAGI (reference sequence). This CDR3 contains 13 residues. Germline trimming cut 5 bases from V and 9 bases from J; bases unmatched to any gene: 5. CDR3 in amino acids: CASSDRGAGIQYF. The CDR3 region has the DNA TGTGCCAGCAGTGACAGGGGGGCAGGCATTCAGTACTTC.

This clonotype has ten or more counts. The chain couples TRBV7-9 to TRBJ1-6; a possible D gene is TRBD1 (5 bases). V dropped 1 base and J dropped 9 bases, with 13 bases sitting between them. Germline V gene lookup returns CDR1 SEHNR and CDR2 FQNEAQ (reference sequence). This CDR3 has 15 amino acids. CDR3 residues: CASSLVQGGVSPLHF. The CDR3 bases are TGTGCCAGCAGCTTAGTGCAGGGAGGCGTTTCACCCCTCCACTTT. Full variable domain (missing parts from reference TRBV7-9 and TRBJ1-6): DTGVSQNPRHKITKRGQNVTFRCDPISEHNRLYWYRQTLGQGPEFLTYFQNEAQLEKSRLLSDRFSAERPKGSFSTLEIQRTEQGDSAMYLCASSLVQGGVSPLHFGNGTRLTVT.

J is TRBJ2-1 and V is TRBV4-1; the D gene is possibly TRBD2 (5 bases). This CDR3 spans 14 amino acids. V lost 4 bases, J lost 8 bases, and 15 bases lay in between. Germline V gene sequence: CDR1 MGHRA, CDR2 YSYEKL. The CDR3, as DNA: TGCGCCAGCAGCCGCCAGGTTGACGGGGATGAGCAGTTCTTC. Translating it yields CASSRQVDGDEQFF.

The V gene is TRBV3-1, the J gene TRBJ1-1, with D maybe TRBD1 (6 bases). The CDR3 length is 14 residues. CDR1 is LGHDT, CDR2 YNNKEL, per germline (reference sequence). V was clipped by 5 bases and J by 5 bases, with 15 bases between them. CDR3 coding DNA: TGTGCCAGCAGCAAACGTGGGGGCTTTACTGAAGCTTTCTTT. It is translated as CASSKRGGFTEAFF.

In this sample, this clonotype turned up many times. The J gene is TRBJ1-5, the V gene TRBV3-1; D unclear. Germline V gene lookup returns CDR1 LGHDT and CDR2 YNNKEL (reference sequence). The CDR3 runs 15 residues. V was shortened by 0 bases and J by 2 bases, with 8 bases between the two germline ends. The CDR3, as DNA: TGTGCCAGCAGCCAAGAAACTGGGCGCAATCAGCCCCAGCATTTT. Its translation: CASSQETGRNQPQHF.

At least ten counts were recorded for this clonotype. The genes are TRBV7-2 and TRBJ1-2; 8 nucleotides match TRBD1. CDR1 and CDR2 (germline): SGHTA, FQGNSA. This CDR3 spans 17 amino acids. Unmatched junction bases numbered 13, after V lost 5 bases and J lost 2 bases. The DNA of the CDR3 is TGTGCCAGCAGCCATTGGGGCGGACAGGGTTCGAACTATGGCTACACCTTC. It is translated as CASSHWGGQGSNYGYTF.

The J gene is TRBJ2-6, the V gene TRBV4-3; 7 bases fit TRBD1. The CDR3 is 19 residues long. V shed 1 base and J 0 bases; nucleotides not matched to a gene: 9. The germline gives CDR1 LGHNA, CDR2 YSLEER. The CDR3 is CASSQVSGTDVSGANVLTF. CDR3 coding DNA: TGCGCCAGCAGCCAAGTTTCCGGGACAGACGTCTCTGGGGCCAACGTCCTGACTTTC.

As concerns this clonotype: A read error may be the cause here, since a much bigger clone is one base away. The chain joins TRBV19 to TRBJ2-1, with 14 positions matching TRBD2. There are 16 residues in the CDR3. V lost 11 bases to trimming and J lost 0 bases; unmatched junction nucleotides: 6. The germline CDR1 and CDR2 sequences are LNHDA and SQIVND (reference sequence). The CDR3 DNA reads TGTGCCGGTACGACTAGCGGGGGGGACTCCTACAATGAGCAGTTCTTC. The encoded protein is CAGTTSGGDSYNEQFF.

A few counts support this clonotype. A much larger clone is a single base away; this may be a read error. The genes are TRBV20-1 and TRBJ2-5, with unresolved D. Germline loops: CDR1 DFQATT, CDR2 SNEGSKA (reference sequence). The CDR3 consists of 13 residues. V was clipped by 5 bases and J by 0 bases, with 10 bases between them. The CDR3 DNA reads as TGCAGTGCTGGTCTTGCCAACCAAGAGACCCAGTACTTC. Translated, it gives CSAGLANQETQYF.

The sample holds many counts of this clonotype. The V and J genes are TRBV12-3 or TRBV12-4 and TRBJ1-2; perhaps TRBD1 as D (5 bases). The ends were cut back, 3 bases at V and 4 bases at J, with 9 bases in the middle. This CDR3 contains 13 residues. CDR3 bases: TGTGCCAGCAGTTTGAGCAGGGTCTATGGCTACACCTTC. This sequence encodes CASSLSRVYGYTF.

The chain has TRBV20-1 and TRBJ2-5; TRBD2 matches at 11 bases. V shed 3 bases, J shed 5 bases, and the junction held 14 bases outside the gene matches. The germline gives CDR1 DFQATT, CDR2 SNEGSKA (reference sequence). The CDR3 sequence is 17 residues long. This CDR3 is CSARAPTSGTPQETQYF. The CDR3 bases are TGCAGTGCTAGGGCCCCGACTAGCGGGACTCCGCAGGAGACCCAGTACTTC.

The DNA for the CDR3 is TGTGCCAGCAGTTACTTCAACGGCTACAATGAGCAGTTCTTC. Amino acid sequence: CASSYFNGYNEQFF. The rearrangement joins TRBV6-5 to TRBJ2-1; no clear D. The CDR3 runs to 14 residues. V was trimmed by 1 base and J by 3 bases, leaving 7 bases between them. In germline, CDR1 is MNHEY, CDR2 SVGAGI.

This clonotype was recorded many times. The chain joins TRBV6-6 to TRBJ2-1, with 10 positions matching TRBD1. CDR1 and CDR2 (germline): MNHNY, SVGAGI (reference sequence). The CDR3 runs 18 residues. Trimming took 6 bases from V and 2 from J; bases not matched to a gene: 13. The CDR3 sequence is CASSRDRGGGVTYNEQFF. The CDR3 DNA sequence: TGTGCCAGCAGCCGGGACAGGGGAGGGGGGGTTACCTACAATGAGCAGTTCTTC.

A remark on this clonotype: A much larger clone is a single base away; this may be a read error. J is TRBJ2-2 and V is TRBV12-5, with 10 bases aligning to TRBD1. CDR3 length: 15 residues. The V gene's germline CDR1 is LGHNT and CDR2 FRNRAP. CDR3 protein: CASGLRQGAAGERFF. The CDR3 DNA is TGTGCTAGTGGTTTGCGACAGGGGGCCGCCGGGGAGCGGTTTTTT.

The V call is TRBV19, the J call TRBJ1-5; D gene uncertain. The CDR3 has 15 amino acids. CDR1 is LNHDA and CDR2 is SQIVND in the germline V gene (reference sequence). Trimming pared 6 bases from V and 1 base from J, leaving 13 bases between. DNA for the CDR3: TGTGCCAGTAGCCGAGGAGCGGAAAGCAATCAGCCCCAGCATTTT. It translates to CASSRGAESNQPQHF.

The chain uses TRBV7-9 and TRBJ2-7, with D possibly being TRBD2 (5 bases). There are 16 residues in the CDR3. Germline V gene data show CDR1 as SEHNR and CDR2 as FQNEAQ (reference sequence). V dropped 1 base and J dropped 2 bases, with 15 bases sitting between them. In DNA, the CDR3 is TGTGCCAGCAGCTTAGTCCCCACCAGAGGGCCCTACGAGCAGTACTTC. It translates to CASSLVPTRGPYEQYF.

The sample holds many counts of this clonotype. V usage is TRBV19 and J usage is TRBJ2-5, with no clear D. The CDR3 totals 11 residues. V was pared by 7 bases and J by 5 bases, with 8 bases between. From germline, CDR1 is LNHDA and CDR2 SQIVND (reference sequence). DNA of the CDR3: TGTGCCAGTACCCATCGGGAGACCCAGTACTTC. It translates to CASTHRETQYF.

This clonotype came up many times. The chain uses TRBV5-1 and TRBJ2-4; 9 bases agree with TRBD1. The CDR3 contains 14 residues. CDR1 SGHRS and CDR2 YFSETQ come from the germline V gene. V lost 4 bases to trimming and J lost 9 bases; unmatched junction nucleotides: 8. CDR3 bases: TGCGCCAGCAGCCTAGGACAGGGGCAGATCATTCAGTACTTC. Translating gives CASSLGQGQIIQYF.

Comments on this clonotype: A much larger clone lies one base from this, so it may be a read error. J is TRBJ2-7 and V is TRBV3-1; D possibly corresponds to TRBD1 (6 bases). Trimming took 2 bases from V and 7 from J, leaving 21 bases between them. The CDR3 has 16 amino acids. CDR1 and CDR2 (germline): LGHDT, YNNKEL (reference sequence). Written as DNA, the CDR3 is TGTGCCAGCAGCCAATGGACCCACCTGGGGGACAATGAGCAGTACTTC. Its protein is CASSQWTHLGDNEQYF.

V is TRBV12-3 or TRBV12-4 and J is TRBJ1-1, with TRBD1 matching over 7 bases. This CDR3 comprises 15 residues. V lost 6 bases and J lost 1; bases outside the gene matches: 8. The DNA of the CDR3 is TGTGCCAGCAGCCATCCGCAGGGGGGGAACACTGAAGCTTTCTTT. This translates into CASSHPQGGNTEAFF.

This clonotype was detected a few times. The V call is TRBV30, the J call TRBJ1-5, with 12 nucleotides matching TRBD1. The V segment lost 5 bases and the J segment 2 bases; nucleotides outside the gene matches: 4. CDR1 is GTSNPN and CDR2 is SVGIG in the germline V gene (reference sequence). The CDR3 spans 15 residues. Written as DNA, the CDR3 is TGTGCCTGGCGGGACAGGGGGCGAGGCAATCAGCCCCAGCATTTT. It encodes CAWRDRGRGNQPQHF.